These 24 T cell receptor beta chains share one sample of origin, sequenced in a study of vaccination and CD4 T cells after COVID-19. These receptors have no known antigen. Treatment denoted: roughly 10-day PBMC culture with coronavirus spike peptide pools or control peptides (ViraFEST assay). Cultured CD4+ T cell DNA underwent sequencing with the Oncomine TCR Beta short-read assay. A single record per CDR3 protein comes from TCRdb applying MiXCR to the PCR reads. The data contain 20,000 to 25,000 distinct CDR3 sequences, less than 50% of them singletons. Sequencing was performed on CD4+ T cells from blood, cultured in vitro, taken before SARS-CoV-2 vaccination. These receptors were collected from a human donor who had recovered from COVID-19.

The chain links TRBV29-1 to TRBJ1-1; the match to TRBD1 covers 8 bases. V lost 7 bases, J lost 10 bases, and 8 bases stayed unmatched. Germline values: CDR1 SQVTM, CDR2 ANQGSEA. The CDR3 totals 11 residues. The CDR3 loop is CSDAQGARAFF. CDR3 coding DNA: TGCAGCGATGCTCAGGGGGCGCGAGCTTTCTTT.

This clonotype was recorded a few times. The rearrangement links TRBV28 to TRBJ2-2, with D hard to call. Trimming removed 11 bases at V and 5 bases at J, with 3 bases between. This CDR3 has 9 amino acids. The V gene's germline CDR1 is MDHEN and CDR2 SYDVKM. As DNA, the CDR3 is TGTGCCCGGACCGGGGAGCTGTTTTTT. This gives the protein CARTGELFF.

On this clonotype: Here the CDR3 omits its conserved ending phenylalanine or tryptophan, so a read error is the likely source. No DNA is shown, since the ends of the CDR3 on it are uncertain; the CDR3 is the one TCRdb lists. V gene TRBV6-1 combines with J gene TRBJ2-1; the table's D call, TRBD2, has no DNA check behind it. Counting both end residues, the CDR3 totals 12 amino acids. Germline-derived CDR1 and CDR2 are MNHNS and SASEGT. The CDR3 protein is CASGRGAEREFS.

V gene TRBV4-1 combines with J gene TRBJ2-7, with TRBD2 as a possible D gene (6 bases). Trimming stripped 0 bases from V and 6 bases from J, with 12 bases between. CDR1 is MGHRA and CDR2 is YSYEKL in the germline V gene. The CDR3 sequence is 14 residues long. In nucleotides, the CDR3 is TGCGCCAGCAGCCAAGAGGTCTGGGGAGGCGAGCAGTACTTC. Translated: CASSQEVWGGEQYF.

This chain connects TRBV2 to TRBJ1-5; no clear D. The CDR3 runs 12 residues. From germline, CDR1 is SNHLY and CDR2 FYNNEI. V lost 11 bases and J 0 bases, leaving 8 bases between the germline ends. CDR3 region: CASGNSNQPQHF. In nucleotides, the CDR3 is TGTGCCTCCGGGAATAGCAATCAGCCCCAGCATTTT. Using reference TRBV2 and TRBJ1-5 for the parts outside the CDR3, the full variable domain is EPEVTQTPSHQVTQMGQEVILRCVPISNHLYFYWYRQILGQKVEFLVSFYNNEISEKSEIFDDQFSVERPDGSNFTLKIRSTKLEDSAMYFCASGNSNQPQHFGDGTRLSIL.

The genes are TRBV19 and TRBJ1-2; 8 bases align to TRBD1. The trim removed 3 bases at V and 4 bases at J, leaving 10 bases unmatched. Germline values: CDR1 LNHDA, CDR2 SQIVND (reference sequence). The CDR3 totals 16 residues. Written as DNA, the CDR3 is TGTGCCAGTAGTATCAAAAGAACAGGGGGTTCCTATGGCTACACCTTC. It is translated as CASSIKRTGGSYGYTF. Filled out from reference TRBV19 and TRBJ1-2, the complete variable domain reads DGGITQSPKYLFRKEGQNVTLSCEQNLNHDAMYWYRQDPGQGLRLIYYSQIVNDFQKGDIAEGYSVSREKKESFPLTVTSAQKNPTAFYLCASSIKRTGGSYGYTFGSGTRLTVV.

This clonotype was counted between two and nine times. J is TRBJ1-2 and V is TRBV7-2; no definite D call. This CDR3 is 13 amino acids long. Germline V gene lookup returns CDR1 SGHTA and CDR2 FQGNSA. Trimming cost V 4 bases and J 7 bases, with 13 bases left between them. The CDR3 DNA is TGTGCCAGCAGCTCCTCTTTAGAGGGTGGCTACACCTTC. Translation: CASSSSLEGGYTF.

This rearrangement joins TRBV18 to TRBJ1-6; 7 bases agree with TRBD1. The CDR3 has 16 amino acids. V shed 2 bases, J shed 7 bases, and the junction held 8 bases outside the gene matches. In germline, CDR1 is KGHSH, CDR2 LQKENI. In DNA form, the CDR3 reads TGTGCCAGCTCACCAATTCCAGGGGGAAACAATTCACCCCTCCACTTT. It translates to CASSPIPGGNNSPLHF.

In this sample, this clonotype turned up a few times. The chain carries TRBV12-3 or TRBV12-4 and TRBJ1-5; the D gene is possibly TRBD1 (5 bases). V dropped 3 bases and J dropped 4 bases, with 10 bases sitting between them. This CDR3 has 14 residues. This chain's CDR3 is CASSLQGGNQPQHF. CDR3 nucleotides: TGTGCCAGCAGTTTGCAGGGTGGAAATCAGCCCCAGCATTTT.

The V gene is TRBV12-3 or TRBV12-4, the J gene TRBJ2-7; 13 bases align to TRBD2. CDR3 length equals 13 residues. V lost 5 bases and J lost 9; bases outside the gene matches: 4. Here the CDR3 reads CASSGLAGELQYF. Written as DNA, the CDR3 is TGTGCCAGCAGTGGACTAGCGGGAGAGTTGCAGTACTTC.

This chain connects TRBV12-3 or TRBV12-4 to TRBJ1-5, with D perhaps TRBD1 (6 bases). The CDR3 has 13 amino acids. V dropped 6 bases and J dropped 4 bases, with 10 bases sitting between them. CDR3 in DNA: TGTGCCAGCAGGGCCACAGGGAATCAGCCCCAGCATTTT. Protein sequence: CASRATGNQPQHF.

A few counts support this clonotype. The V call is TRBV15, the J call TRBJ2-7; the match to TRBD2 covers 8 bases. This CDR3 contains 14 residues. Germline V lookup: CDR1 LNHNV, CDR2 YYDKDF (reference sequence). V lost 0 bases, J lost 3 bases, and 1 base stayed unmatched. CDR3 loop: CATSRDLAGYEQYF. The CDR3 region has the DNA TGTGCCACCAGCAGAGACCTAGCGGGCTACGAGCAGTACTTC.

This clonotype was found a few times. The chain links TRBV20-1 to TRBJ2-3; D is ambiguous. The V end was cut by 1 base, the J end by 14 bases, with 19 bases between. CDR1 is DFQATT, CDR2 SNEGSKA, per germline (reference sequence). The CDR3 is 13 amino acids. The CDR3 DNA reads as TGCAGTGCTAGAGGGACCCTCAGTGCCCCATGGTATTTT. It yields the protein CSARGTLSAPWYF.

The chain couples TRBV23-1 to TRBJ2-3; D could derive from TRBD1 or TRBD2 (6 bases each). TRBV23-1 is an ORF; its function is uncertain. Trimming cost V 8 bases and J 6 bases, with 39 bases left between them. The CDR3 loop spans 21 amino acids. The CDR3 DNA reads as TGCGCCAGCTCTCGGCCGGGAGACGACAGCGTCTGGGGGGCTTGTGAGGATACGCAGTATTTT. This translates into CASSRPGDDSVWGACEDTQYF.

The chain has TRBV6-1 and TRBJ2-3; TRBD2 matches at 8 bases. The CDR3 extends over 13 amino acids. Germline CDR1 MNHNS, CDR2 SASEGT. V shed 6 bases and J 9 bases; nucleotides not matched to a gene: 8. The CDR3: CASRLAAAQTQYF. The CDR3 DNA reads TGTGCCAGCAGACTAGCGGCCGCGCAAACGCAGTATTTT.

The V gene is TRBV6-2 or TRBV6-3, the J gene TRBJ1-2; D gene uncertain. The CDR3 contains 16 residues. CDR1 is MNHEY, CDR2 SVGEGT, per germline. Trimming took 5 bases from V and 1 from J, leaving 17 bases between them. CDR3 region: CASSPSRATFNYGYTF. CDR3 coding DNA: TGTGCCAGCAGTCCTTCCCGGGCCACCTTTAACTATGGCTACACCTTC.

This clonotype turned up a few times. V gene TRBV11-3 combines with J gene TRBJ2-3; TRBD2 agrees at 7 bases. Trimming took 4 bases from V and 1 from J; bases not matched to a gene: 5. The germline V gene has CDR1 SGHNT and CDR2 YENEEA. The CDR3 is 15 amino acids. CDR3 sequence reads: CASSSGTSGTDTQYF. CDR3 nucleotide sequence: TGTGCCAGCAGCTCGGGCACTAGCGGCACAGATACGCAGTATTTT.

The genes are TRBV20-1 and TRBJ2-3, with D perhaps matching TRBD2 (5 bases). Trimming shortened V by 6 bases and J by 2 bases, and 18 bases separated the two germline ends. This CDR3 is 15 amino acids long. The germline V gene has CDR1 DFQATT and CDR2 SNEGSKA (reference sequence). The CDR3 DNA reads TGCAGTGCCCTCAAGTTCGGGGAGACCACAGATACGCAGTATTTT. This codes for CSALKFGETTDTQYF.

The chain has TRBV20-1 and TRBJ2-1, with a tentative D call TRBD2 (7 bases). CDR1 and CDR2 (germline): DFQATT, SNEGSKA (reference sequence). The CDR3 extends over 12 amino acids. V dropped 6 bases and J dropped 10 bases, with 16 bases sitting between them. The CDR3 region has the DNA TGCAGTGCCTGGGGGGGCGGGTTAGAGCAGTTCTTC. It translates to CSAWGGGLEQFF.

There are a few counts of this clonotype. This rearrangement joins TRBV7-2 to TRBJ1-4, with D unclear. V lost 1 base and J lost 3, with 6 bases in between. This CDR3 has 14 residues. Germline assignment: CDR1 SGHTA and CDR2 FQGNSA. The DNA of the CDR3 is TGTGCCAGCAGCTTAGTAGGGTCTAATGAAAAACTGTTTTTT. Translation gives CASSLVGSNEKLFF.

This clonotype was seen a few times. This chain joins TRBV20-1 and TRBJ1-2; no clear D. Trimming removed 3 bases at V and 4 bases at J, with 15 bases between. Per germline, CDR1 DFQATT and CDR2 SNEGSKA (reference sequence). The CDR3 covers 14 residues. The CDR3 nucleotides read TGCAGTGCTAGGGCCCTAGACGGCCTCTATGGCTACACCTTC. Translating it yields CSARALDGLYGYTF.

The CDR3, as DNA: TGTGCCAGCAGCTTATGGCAGGGGGCGATGAGTGAGCAGTACTTC. Translated: CASSLWQGAMSEQYF. This rearrangement joins TRBV7-2 to TRBJ2-7; 8 bases are a match to TRBD1. Per germline, CDR1 SGHTA and CDR2 FQGNSA. This CDR3 is built from 15 residues. V lost 2 bases, J lost 7 bases, and 10 bases stayed unmatched.

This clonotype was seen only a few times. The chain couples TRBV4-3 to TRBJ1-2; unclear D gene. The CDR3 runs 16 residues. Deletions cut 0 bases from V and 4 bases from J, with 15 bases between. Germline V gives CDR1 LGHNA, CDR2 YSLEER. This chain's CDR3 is CASSQDQATSGYGYTF. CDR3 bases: TGCGCCAGCAGCCAAGATCAGGCCACCTCGGGCTATGGCTACACCTTC.

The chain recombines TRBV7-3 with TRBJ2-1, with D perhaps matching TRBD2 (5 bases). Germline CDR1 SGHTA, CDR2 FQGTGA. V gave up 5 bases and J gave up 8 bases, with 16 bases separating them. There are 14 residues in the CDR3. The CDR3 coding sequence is TGTGCCAGCAGCCTAGGAGGCCCCACAGATGAGCAGTTCTTC. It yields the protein CASSLGGPTDEQFF.